The entry below gives a single T cell receptor (beta chain) sequence along with its context. The CDR3 has 15 amino acids. Per the germline V gene, CDR1 is SGHRS and CDR2 is YFSETQ. V lost 5 bases and J 3 bases, leaving 17 bases between the germline ends. This sample is drawn from a study of control samples from healthy donors and cancer patients. Measured with immunoSEQ multiplex PCR; TCRdb has only the in-frame clones, and not every one. This sample has approximately 100,000 clones, with around 88% found just once. Sequenced: blood. The clonotype originates from a man younger than 45 in good health. The chain links TRBV5-1 to TRBJ2-5; possibly TRBD1 or TRBD2 for D (5 bases each). CDR3 DNA sequence: TGCGCCAGCAGGAGGGGTAGCGCCGATGAAGAGACCCAGTACTTC. Translating it yields CASRRGSADEETQYF.